The 23 T cell receptor beta chains listed next were all sequenced from one sample in a study of PD-1 blockade in classical Hodgkin lymphoma. Assay: immunoSEQ multiplex PCR; the TCRdb copy retains only in-frame clones and omits some. The data show almost 95,000 clones, approximately 83% seen once. Stated time point: cycle 4 day 1 (C4D1), after 5 to 7 weeks of nivolumab. Every single patient, without exception, relapsed after autologous stem cell transplantation, and brentuximab vedotin exposure varied. The sample in question was peripheral blood mononuclear cells (PBMCs), obtained before the fourth cycle of nivolumab. The source of these receptors is a human donor with classical Hodgkin lymphoma.

This chain links TRBV5-1 with TRBJ2-1; possibly TRBD2 for D (5 bases). The germline CDR1 and CDR2 sequences are SGHRS and YFSETQ. The CDR3 has 14 residues. Trimming cost V 4 bases and J 6 bases, with 14 bases left between them. The CDR3 DNA follows: TGCGCCAGCAGCCCCATGACTACCCTCAATGAGCAGTTCTTC. Amino acids: CASSPMTTLNEQFF.

CDR3 residues: CAISSTGTGGNEQFF. In nucleotides, the CDR3 is TGTGCCATCAGTTCCACCGGGACAGGGGGCAATGAGCAGTTCTTC. The gene calls are TRBV10-3 and TRBJ2-1, with TRBD1 matching over 11 bases. V was clipped by 5 bases and J by 6 bases; unmatched bases: 6. Per germline, CDR1 ENHRY and CDR2 SYGVKD. CDR3 length: 15 amino acids.

The chain joins TRBV10-3 to TRBJ2-5; D gene uncertain. V was clipped by 4 bases and J by 2 bases, with 8 bases between them. The CDR3 is 13 residues long. CDR1 and CDR2 (germline): ENHRY, SYGVKD. CDR3 sequence reads: CAISGTEQETQYF. CDR3 sequence (DNA): TGTGCCATCAGTGGGACCGAACAAGAGACCCAGTACTTC.

The V and J genes are TRBV9 and TRBJ2-2; D possibly matches TRBD1 or TRBD2 (5 bases each). The ends were cut back, 4 bases at V and 0 bases at J, with 13 bases in the middle. The V gene's germline CDR1 is SGDLS and CDR2 YYNGEE. The CDR3 has 16 residues. The DNA for the CDR3 is TGTGCCAGCAGCCTAACCGGGGCCACGAACACCGGGGAGCTGTTTTTT. Protein: CASSLTGATNTGELFF. Combining the CDR3 with reference TRBV9 and TRBJ2-2 gives the whole variable domain DSGVTQTPKHLITATGQRVTLRCSPRSGDLSVYWYQQSLDQGLQFLIQYYNGEERAKGNILERFSAQQFPDLHSELNLSSLELGDSALYFCASSLTGATNTGELFFGEGSRLTVL.

V gene TRBV2 combines with J gene TRBJ1-5; 8 bases match TRBD1. V trimming: 5 bases; J trimming: 8 bases; junction bases outside the gene matches: 11. This CDR3 region has 15 residues. From germline, CDR1 is SNHLY and CDR2 FYNNEI. In DNA form, the CDR3 reads TGTGCCAGCAGTCCCTTGAGGACAGGGACGAAGCCCCAGCATTTT. Protein product: CASSPLRTGTKPQHF.

The J gene is TRBJ2-7, the V gene TRBV15; D ambiguous. The CDR3 has 15 residues. The germline V and J ends were trimmed by 3 bases and 1 base, with 13 bases remaining between them. The germline CDR1 and CDR2 sequences are LNHNV and YYDKDF (reference sequence). In DNA, the CDR3 is TGTGCCACCAGCAGGTTGGGCACGGGTTCCTACGAGCAGTACTTC. It is translated as CATSRLGTGSYEQYF.

The chain couples TRBV5-4 to TRBJ2-7, with 7 bases aligning to TRBD1. The J segment lost 7 bases and the V segment lost 4 bases, leaving 8 bases of the junction unmatched. This CDR3 spans 13 amino acids. CDR1 is SGHNT and CDR2 is YYREEE in the germline V gene (reference sequence). This CDR3 is CASSGLMTGEQYF. DNA of the CDR3: TGTGCCAGCAGCGGGTTGATGACAGGGGAGCAGTACTTC.

The J gene is TRBJ2-3, the V gene TRBV11-3; weak D call: TRBD2 (6 bases). Germline loops: CDR1 SGHNT, CDR2 YENEEA. The ends were cut back, 5 bases at V and 6 bases at J, with 12 bases in the middle. The CDR3 loop spans 13 amino acids. Here the CDR3 reads CASSQAGPDTQYF. The DNA for the CDR3 is TGTGCCAGCAGCCAAGCGGGCCCGGATACGCAGTATTTT.

This clone was detected a few times. The rearrangement joins TRBV29-1 to TRBJ2-7, with D perhaps matching TRBD1 or TRBD2 (6 bases each). CDR3 length: 13 residues. Trimming cost V 6 bases and J 3 bases, with 15 bases left between them. CDR1 and CDR2 (germline): SQVTM, ANQGSEA. The CDR3 region has the DNA TGCAGCGTAGGAGGGAGAGGGGGCTACGAGCAGTACTTC. Residues: CSVGGRGGYEQYF.

The CDR3 here is CASGGLAGGPGTGELFF. The DNA for the CDR3 is TGTGCCAGCGGCGGACTAGCGGGAGGGCCGGGGACCGGGGAGCTGTTTTTT. The chain uses TRBV5-4 and TRBJ2-2; 15 nucleotides line up with TRBD2. The CDR3 sequence is 17 residues long. Germline V gene sequence: CDR1 SGHNT, CDR2 YYREEE (reference sequence). J lost 5 bases, V lost 7 bases, and 9 bases had no gene match.

The chain joins TRBV18 to TRBJ2-2; TRBD1 agrees at 8 bases. The trim removed 5 bases at V and 3 bases at J, leaving 2 bases unmatched. Germline CDR1 and CDR2: KGHSH and LQKENI. This CDR3 is 14 amino acids long. CDR3 nucleotides: TGTGCCAGCTCAGCGACAGGGGACACCGGGGAGCTGTTTTTT. Protein sequence: CASSATGDTGELFF.

The rearrangement links TRBV10-3 to TRBJ2-7; the match to TRBD1 covers 9 bases. Germline CDR1 is ENHRY and CDR2 is SYGVKD. Germline trimming cut 6 bases from V and 1 base from J; bases unmatched to any gene: 7. The CDR3 extends over 15 amino acids. The CDR3 DNA sequence: TGTGCCATCAGCTCCCTAGGGACAGGGTCCTACGAGCAGTACTTC. Protein sequence: CAISSLGTGSYEQYF.

The V and J genes are TRBV7-9 and TRBJ2-5; TRBD2 agrees at 9 bases. Unmatched junction bases numbered 7, after V lost 3 bases and J lost 5 bases. The germline V gene has CDR1 SEHNR and CDR2 FQNEAQ (reference sequence). The CDR3 extends over 15 amino acids. The DNA for the CDR3 is TGTGCCAGCAGCTTTAGCGGGAGCCTAGCGGAGACCCAGTACTTC. Translated, it gives CASSFSGSLAETQYF.

The chain is built from TRBV7-8 and TRBJ1-5, with D perhaps TRBD1 (5 bases). V shed 3 bases and J shed 4 bases, with 7 bases lying between them. The CDR3 sequence is 13 residues long. Per the germline V gene, CDR1 is SGHVS and CDR2 is FQNEAQ. The CDR3: CASSFWGNQPQHF. Written as DNA, the CDR3 is TGTGCCAGCAGCTTTTGGGGGAATCAGCCCCAGCATTTT.

The chain couples TRBV7-8 to TRBJ2-2, with no clear D. This CDR3 is built from 14 residues. The germline V gene encodes CDR1 SGHVS and CDR2 FQNEAQ. Trimming shortened V by 4 bases and J by 4 bases, and 10 bases separated the two germline ends. The CDR3 region is CASSSQRFTGELFF. The CDR3 DNA sequence: TGTGCCAGCAGCTCCCAGCGATTCACCGGGGAGCTGTTTTTT.

The chain carries TRBV5-1 and TRBJ1-2, with D uncertain. V shed 0 bases and J shed 8 bases, with 17 bases lying between them. The V gene's germline CDR1 is SGHRS and CDR2 YFSETQ. The CDR3 is 15 residues long. The CDR3 coding sequence is TGCGCCAGCAGCTTGGGAATAGGAAACATTGAGGGCTACACCTTC. Protein: CASSLGIGNIEGYTF.

The chain recombines TRBV7-3 with TRBJ2-1; TRBD2 matches at 8 bases. Germline V gene sequence: CDR1 SGHTA, CDR2 FQGTGA. Germline trimming cut 6 bases from V and 7 bases from J; bases unmatched to any gene: 11. This CDR3 comprises 15 residues. As DNA, the CDR3 is TGTGCCAGCAGGCCAACCGGGACTAGGGGAAATGAGCAGTTCTTC. Translation gives CASRPTGTRGNEQFF.

The chain joins TRBV30 to TRBJ1-1; the match to TRBD1 covers 8 bases. V was clipped by 1 base and J by 4 bases; unmatched bases: 2. Germline-derived CDR1 and CDR2 are GTSNPN and SVGIG (reference sequence). The CDR3 covers 13 residues. In nucleotides, the CDR3 is TGTGCCTGGAGTGGACAGGGGTTCACTGAAGCTTTCTTT. Translated, it gives CAWSGQGFTEAFF.

The chain carries TRBV7-2 and TRBJ2-7; D is perhaps TRBD1 or TRBD2 (6 bases each). The V end lost 6 bases, the J end lost 2 bases, and 20 bases lay between the germline ends. CDR1 is SGHTA and CDR2 is FQGNSA in the germline V gene. This CDR3 has 16 amino acids. CDR3 in DNA: TGTGCCAGCAGTTGGGGGGCGTCGATCCCCACCTACGAGCAGTACTTC. It is translated as CASSWGASIPTYEQYF.

The V gene is TRBV30, the J gene TRBJ2-5, with a possible D match to TRBD2 (5 bases). The CDR3 runs to 14 residues. Germline V gene data show CDR1 as GTSNPN and CDR2 as SVGIG (reference sequence). The V end was cut by 0 bases, the J end by 2 bases, with 10 bases between. CDR3 nucleotides: TGTGCCTGGAGTGTACTAGGGTGGCAAGAGACCCAGTACTTC. The encoded protein is CAWSVLGWQETQYF.

The V call is TRBV30, the J call TRBJ2-7; unclear D gene. CDR1 GTSNPN and CDR2 SVGIG come from the germline V gene (reference sequence). The CDR3 extends over 12 amino acids. V dropped 2 bases and J dropped 7 bases, with 12 bases sitting between them. The DNA for the CDR3 is TGTGCCTGGAGTCGTCTAAATACTGAGCAGTACTTC. Translation gives CAWSRLNTEQYF.

The chain carries TRBV2 and TRBJ2-7; D remains unclear. The CDR3 has 13 amino acids. V was clipped by 4 bases and J by 0 bases, with 7 bases between them. Germline assignment: CDR1 SNHLY and CDR2 FYNNEI. CDR3 sequence (DNA): TGTGCCAGCAGTGTGGCCCCCTCCTACGAGCAGTACTTC. This codes for CASSVAPSYEQYF.

The chain carries TRBV6-5 and TRBJ2-5; D gene uncertain. Germline CDR1 reads MNHEY; CDR2 reads SVGAGI. The CDR3 is 15 residues long. Deletions cut 8 bases from V and 1 base from J, with 17 bases between. CDR3 coding DNA: TGTGCCAGCCGAACAGAAGGACGGATCCAAGAGACCCAGTACTTC. Amino acids: CASRTEGRIQETQYF.